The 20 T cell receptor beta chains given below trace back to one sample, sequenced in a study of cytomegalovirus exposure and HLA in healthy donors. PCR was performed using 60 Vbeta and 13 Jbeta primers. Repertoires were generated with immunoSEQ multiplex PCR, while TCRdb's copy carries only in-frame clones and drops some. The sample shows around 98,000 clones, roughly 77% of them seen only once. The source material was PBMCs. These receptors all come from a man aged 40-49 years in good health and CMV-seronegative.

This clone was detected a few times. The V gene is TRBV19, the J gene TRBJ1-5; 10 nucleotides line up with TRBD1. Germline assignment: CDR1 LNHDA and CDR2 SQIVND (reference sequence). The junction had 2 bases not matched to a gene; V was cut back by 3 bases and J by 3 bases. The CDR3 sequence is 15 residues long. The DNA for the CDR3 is TGTGCCAGTAGTATGGACAGGGGGAACAATCAGCCCCAGCATTTT. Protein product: CASSMDRGNNQPQHF.

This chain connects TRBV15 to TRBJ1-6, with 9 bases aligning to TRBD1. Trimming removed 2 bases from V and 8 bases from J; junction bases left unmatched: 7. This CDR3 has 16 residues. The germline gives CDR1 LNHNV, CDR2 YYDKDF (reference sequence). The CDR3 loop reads CATSRPSGQGYSPLHF. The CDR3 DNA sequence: TGTGCCACCAGCAGACCTTCCGGACAGGGGTATTCACCCCTCCACTTT.

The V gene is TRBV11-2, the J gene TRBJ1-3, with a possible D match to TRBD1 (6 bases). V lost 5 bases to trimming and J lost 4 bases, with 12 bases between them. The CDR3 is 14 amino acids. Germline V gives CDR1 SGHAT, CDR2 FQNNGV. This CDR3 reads CASSKTGIGNTIYF. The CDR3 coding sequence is TGTGCCAGCAGCAAAACAGGGATCGGAAACACCATATATTTT.

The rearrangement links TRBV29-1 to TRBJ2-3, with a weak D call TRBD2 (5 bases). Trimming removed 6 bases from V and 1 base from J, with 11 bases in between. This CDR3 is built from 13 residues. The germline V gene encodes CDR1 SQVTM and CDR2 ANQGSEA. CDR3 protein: CSVGKSGTDTQYF. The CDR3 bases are TGCAGCGTCGGGAAATCCGGCACAGATACGCAGTATTTT.

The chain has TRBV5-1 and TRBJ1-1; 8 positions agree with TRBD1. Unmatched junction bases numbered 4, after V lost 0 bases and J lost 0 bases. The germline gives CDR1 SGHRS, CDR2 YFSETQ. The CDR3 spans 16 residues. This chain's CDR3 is CASSLGRGRVNTEAFF. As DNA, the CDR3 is TGCGCCAGCAGCTTGGGCAGGGGGCGGGTGAACACTGAAGCTTTCTTT. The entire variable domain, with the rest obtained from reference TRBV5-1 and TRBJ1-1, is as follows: KAGVTQTPRYLIKTRGQQVTLSCSPISGHRSVSWYQQTPGQGLQFLFEYFSETQRNKGNFPGRFSGRQFSNSRSEMNVSTLELGDSALYLCASSLGRGRVNTEAFFGQGTRLTVV.

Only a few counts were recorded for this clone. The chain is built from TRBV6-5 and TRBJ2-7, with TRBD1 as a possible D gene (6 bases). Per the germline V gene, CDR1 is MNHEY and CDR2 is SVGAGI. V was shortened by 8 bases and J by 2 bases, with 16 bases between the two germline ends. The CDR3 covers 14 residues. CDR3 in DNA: TGTGCCAGCGGGAATGACAGGAAACCCTACGAGCAGTACTTC. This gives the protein CASGNDRKPYEQYF.

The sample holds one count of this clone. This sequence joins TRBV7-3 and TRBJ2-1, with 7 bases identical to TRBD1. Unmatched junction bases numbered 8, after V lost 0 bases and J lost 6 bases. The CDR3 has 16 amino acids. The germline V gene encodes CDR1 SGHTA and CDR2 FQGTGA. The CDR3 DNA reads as TGTGCCAGCAGCTTAACCGGGACAGCCAACTTCAATGAGCAGTTCTTC. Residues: CASSLTGTANFNEQFF. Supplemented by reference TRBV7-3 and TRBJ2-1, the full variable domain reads GAGVSQTPSNKVTEKGKYVELRCDPISGHTALYWYRQSLGQGPEFLIYFQGTGAADDSGLPNDRFFAVRPEGSVSTLKIQRTERGDSAVYLCASSLTGTANFNEQFFGPGTRLTVL.

This chain's CDR3 is CASSHGRSGYTF. The CDR3 nucleotides are TGTGCCAGCAGCCATGGGCGATCCGGCTACACCTTC. This chain joins TRBV7-8 and TRBJ1-2; D is unclear. The germline CDR1 and CDR2 sequences are SGHVS and FQNEAQ. Between the trimmed V and J ends, which lost 5 bases and 8 bases, there was a span of 12 bases. CDR3 size: 12 residues. Together with reference TRBV7-8 and TRBJ1-2, the CDR3 gives the full variable domain: GAGVSQSPRYKVAKRGQDVALRCDPISGHVSLFWYQQALGQGPEFLTYFQNEAQLDKSGLPSDRFFAERPEGSVSTLKIQRTQQEDSAVYLCASSHGRSGYTFGSGTRLTVV.

The CDR3 loop reads CASSQLAGDYGYTF. The CDR3 DNA is TGTGCCAGCAGTCAATTAGCAGGGGACTATGGCTACACCTTC. The chain employs TRBV7-9 and TRBJ1-2; tentative D call: TRBD1 (6 bases). V shed 6 bases and J shed 3 bases, with 14 bases lying between them. The germline V gene encodes CDR1 SEHNR and CDR2 FQNEAQ (reference sequence). This CDR3 comprises 14 residues.

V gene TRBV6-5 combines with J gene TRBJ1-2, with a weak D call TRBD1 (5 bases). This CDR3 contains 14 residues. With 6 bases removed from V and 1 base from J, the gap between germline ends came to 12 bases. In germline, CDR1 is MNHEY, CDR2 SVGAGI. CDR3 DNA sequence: TGTGCCAGCAGCCCCTGGGGCGGTAACTATGGCTACACCTTC. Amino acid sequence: CASSPWGGNYGYTF.

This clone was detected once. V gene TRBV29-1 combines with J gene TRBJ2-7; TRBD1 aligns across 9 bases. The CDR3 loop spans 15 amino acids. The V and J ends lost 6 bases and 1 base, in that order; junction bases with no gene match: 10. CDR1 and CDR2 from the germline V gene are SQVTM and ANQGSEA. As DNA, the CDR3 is TGCAGCGTAGTGCCCGGGACAGGGACTTCCTACGAGCAGTACTTC. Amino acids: CSVVPGTGTSYEQYF.

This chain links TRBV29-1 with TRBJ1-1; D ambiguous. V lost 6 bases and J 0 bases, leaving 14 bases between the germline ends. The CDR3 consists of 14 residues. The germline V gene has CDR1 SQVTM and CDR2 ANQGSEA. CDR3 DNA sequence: TGCAGCGTGCGACTCGGCGGGCTGAACACTGAAGCTTTCTTT. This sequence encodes CSVRLGGLNTEAFF.

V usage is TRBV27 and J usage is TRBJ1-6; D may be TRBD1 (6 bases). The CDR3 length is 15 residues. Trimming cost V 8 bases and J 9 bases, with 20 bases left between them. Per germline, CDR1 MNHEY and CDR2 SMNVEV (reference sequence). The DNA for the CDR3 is TGTGCCAGCGGCACCCACGGGGGGGCCGGTTCACCCCTCCACTTT. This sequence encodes CASGTHGGAGSPLHF.

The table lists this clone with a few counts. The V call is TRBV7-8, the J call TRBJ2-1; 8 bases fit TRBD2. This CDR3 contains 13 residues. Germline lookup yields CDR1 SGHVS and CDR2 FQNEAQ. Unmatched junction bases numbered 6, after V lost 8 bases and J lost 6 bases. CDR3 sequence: CASRGSGVNEQFF. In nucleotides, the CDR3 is TGTGCCAGCCGCGGTAGCGGGGTCAATGAGCAGTTCTTC.

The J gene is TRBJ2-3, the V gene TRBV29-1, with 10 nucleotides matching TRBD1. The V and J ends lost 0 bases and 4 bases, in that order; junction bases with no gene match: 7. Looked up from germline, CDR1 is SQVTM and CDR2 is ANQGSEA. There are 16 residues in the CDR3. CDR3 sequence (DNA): TGCAGCGTTGAAGATGACGACAGGGGGCAGGCAGATACGCAGTATTTT. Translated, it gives CSVEDDDRGQADTQYF.

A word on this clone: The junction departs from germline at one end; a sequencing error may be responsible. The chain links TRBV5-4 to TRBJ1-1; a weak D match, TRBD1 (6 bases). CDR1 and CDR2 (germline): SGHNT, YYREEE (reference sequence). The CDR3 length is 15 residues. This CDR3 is CASSDKGQANAEAFF. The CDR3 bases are TGTGCCAGCAGCGACAAGGGACAAGCGAACGCTGAAGCTTTCTTT.

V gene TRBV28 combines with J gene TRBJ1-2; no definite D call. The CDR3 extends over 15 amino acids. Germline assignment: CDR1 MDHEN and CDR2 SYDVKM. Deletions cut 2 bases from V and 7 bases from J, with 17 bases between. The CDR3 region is CASSLGGLQVSGYTF. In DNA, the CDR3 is TGTGCCAGCAGTTTAGGAGGGCTCCAGGTCTCTGGCTACACCTTC.

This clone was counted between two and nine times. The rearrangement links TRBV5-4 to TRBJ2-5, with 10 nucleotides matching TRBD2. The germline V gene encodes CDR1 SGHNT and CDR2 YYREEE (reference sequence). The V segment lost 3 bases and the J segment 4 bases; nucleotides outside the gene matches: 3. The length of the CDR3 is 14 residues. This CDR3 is CASSWTSGGETQYF. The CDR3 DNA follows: TGTGCCAGCAGCTGGACTAGCGGAGGAGAGACCCAGTACTTC.

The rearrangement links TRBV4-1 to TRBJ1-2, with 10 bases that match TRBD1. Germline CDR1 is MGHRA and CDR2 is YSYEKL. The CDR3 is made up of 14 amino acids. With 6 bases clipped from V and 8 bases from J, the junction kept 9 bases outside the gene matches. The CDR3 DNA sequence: TGCGCCAGCAGAATACCGGGACAGGGGCGCGGCTACACCTTC. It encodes CASRIPGQGRGYTF.

CDR3 DNA: TGTGCTAGTGGTTTGTCACCCCCGGGACTACAAATACCCATCCTTGGCACAGATACGCAGTATTTT. Its protein product is CASGLSPPGLQIPILGTDTQYF. The V and J genes are TRBV12-5 and TRBJ2-3, with 7 bases lining up with TRBD2. The CDR3 contains 22 residues. Germline CDR1 reads LGHNT; CDR2 reads FRNRAP. V shed 2 bases and J 1 base; nucleotides not matched to a gene: 24.